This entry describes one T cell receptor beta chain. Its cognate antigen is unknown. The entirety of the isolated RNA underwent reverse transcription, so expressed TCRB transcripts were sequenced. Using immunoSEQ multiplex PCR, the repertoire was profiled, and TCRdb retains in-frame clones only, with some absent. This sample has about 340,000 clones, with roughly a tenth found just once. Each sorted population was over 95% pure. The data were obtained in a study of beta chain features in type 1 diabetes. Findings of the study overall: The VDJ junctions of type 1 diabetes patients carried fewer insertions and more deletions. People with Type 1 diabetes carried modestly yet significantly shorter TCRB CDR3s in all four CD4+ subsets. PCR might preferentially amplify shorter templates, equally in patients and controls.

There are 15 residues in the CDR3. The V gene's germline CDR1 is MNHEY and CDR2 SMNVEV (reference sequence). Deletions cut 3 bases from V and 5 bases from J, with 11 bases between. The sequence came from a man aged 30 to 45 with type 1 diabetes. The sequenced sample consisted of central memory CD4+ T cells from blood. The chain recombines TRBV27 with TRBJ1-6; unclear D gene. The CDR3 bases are TGTGCCAGCAGTTTTGGGCCAGGTGATAATTCACCCCTCCACTTT. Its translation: CASSFGPGDNSPLHF.